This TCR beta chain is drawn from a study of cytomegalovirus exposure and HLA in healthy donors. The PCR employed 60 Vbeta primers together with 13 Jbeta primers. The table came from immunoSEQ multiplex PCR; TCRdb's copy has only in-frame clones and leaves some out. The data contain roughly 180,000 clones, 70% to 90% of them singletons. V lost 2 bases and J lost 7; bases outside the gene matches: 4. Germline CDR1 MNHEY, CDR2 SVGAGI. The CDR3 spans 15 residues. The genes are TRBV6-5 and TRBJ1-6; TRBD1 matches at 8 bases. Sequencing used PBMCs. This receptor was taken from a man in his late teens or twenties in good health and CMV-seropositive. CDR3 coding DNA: TGTGCCAGCAGTTACCTGACAGGGGCGAATTCACCCCTCCACTTT. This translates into CASSYLTGANSPLHF.